The 21 T cell receptor beta chains below come from one sample, sequenced in a study of T-cell reconstitution after alpha-beta-depleted transplantation in children. A TCRbeta library incorporating unique molecular identifiers was prepared. TCRdb re-derived calls from the PCR reads in MiXCR, one entry per CDR3 protein. This sample has around 270,000 distinct CDR3 sequences, with roughly 9.1% found just once. The sample was PBMCs, taken before TCRalphabeta/CD19-depleted stem cell transplant. The origin of the receptors is a boy in the first two years of life with acute myeloid leukemia, due to receive a stem cell transplant.

This rearrangement joins TRBV7-2 to TRBJ2-7, with D possibly TRBD1 on 6 matching bases. V lost 0 bases and J 2 bases, leaving 11 bases between the germline ends. This CDR3 region has 15 residues. CDR1 and CDR2 from the germline V gene are SGHTA and FQGNSA. Here the CDR3 DNA reads TGTGCCAGCAGCTTAGCAAAGACAGGCACCTACGAGCAGTACTTC. It translates to CASSLAKTGTYEQYF.

This clonotype was seen ten or more times. V and J are TRBV11-2 and TRBJ1-4, with D possibly being TRBD1 (6 bases). The CDR3 runs to 14 residues. V shed 3 bases and J shed 7 bases, with 12 bases lying between them. The germline V gene has CDR1 SGHAT and CDR2 FQNNGV. CDR3 region: CASSLMIQGEKLFF. CDR3 coding DNA: TGTGCCAGCAGCTTGATGATACAGGGTGAAAAACTGTTTTTT.

This clonotype was seen ten or more times. The CDR3 coding sequence is TGCAGTGCTAGGGACATGCGGGCCACTGAAGCTTTCTTT. Its translation is CSARDMRATEAFF. This chain joins TRBV20-1 and TRBJ1-1, with a possible D match to TRBD1 (5 bases). Trimming removed 3 bases at V and 4 bases at J, with 12 bases between. Germline CDR1 is DFQATT and CDR2 is SNEGSKA (reference sequence). The CDR3 has 13 amino acids.

This clonotype was recorded at least ten times. The gene calls are TRBV4-3 and TRBJ2-1, with a weak D call TRBD2 (5 bases). Trimming stripped 4 bases from V and 7 bases from J, with 17 bases between. This CDR3 contains 15 residues. Germline loops: CDR1 LGHNA, CDR2 YSLEER. Here the CDR3 reads CASSLKISAANEQFF. CDR3 DNA sequence: TGCGCCAGCAGCCTCAAGATTTCAGCGGCTAATGAGCAGTTCTTC.

In its sample, this clonotype was seen many times. CDR3 region: CASSYDLAGGETQYF. The CDR3 DNA reads as TGTGCCAGCAGTTACGACCTAGCGGGGGGGGAGACCCAGTACTTC. The V gene is TRBV6-5, the J gene TRBJ2-5; TRBD2 matches at 12 bases. The germline CDR1 and CDR2 sequences are MNHEY and SVGAGI. The V segment lost 2 bases and the J segment 5 bases; nucleotides outside the gene matches: 3. CDR3 size: 15 residues.

This rearrangement joins TRBV7-3 to TRBJ2-2; weak D call: TRBD2 (5 bases). Trimming removed 3 bases from V and 0 bases from J, with 11 bases in between. The germline V gene encodes CDR1 SGHTA and CDR2 FQGTGA. The CDR3 is 16 amino acids. The CDR3 DNA reads TGTGCCAGCAGCTTGCCGAGGGAAGCGAACACCGGGGAGCTGTTTTTT. Translated, it gives CASSLPREANTGELFF.

This clonotype was recorded many times. This chain joins TRBV28 and TRBJ2-7, with D hard to call. The CDR3 runs to 12 residues. Germline V lookup: CDR1 MDHEN, CDR2 SYDVKM. V was pared by 4 bases and J by 3 bases, with 7 bases between. CDR3: CASSWGFYEQYF. The CDR3 nucleotides read TGTGCCAGCAGTTGGGGATTCTACGAGCAGTACTTC.

As to this clonotype: A clone one base away is much larger, so this may be a read error. J is TRBJ1-1 and V is TRBV6-1, with no clear D. CDR1 is MNHNS and CDR2 is SASEGT in the germline V gene. This CDR3 region has 14 residues. The DNA for the CDR3 is TGTGCCAGCAGTGAAGGGAGAGGAAACACTGACGCTTTCTTT. Its protein is CASSEGRGNTDAFF.

This clonotype was detected ten times or more. The V and J genes are TRBV5-1 and TRBJ2-5; D is perhaps TRBD1 (6 bases). CDR1 and CDR2 from the germline V gene are SGHRS and YFSETQ. This CDR3 has 16 amino acids. V lost 7 bases and J 5 bases, leaving 24 bases between the germline ends. CDR3 amino acids: CASQPGQLRLLETQYF. The CDR3 nucleotides read TGCGCCAGCCAACCCGGACAGCTGAGGCTCCTTGAGACCCAGTACTTC.

V usage is TRBV5-6 and J usage is TRBJ1-4, with D hard to call. Trimming pared 4 bases from V and 7 bases from J, leaving 14 bases between. Germline CDR1 reads SGHDT; CDR2 reads YYEEEE. This CDR3 is built from 14 residues. DNA for the CDR3: TGTGCCAGCAGCCATCTATTGTCGGGTGAAAAACTGTTTTTT. Its translation: CASSHLLSGEKLFF. Drawing the rest from reference TRBV5-6 and TRBJ1-4, the complete variable domain is DAGVTQSPTHLIKTRGQQVTLRCSPKSGHDTVSWYQQALGQGPQFIFQYYEEEERQRGNFPDRFSGHQFPNYSSELNVNALLLGDSALYLCASSHLLSGEKLFFGSGTQLSVL.

This clonotype was recorded at least ten times. V and J are TRBV7-2 and TRBJ2-7; the match to TRBD1 covers 7 bases. CDR1 and CDR2 from the germline V gene are SGHTA and FQGNSA. Trimming cost V 1 base and J 6 bases; bases outside gene matches: 3. This CDR3 contains 13 residues. CDR3 bases: TGTGCCAGCAGCTTAGATCGACAGGGCGAGCAGTACTTC. Translated: CASSLDRQGEQYF. Filled out from reference TRBV7-2 and TRBJ2-7, the complete variable domain reads GAGVSQSPSNKVTEKGKDVELRCDPISGHTALYWYRQSLGQGLEFLIYFQGNSAPDKSGLPSDRFSAERTGGSVSTLTIQRTQQEDSAVYLCASSLDRQGEQYFGPGTRLTVT.

There are many counts of this clonotype. The J gene is TRBJ1-5, the V gene TRBV27; 10 nucleotides align to TRBD1. The CDR3 has 16 amino acids. CDR1 is MNHEY and CDR2 is SMNVEV in the germline V gene (reference sequence). V shed 5 bases, J shed 4 bases, and the junction held 8 bases outside the gene matches. Written as DNA, the CDR3 is TGTGCCAGCAGTCCAAGACAGGGGGCGGGAAATCAGCCCCAGCATTTT. Translation gives CASSPRQGAGNQPQHF.

Ten or more counts support this clonotype. The chain couples TRBV12-3 or TRBV12-4 to TRBJ2-7; 8 positions match TRBD1. The CDR3 is 15 residues long. After removal of 7 bases from V and 2 bases from J, the junction contained 10 bases not matched to a gene. This chain's CDR3 is CASNMGDRYPYEQYF. The CDR3 DNA follows: TGTGCCAGCAATATGGGGGACAGGTACCCCTACGAGCAGTACTTC.

This clonotype was observed many times. The chain links TRBV12-3 or TRBV12-4 to TRBJ2-7; D ambiguous. The CDR3 runs to 13 residues. Trimming pared 4 bases from V and 1 base from J, leaving 8 bases between. The CDR3 sequence is CASSSAESYEQYF. CDR3 bases: TGTGCCAGCAGTTCCGCGGAGTCCTACGAGCAGTACTTC.

This clonotype was seen ten or more times. This sequence joins TRBV20-1 and TRBJ2-1; D perhaps matches TRBD2 (6 bases). Germline V CDR1 and CDR2: DFQATT, SNEGSKA (reference sequence). Deletions cut 4 bases from V and 4 bases from J, with 17 bases between. CDR3 length: 15 residues. The CDR3 loop reads CSAKTRAGLYNEQFF. CDR3 bases: TGCAGTGCTAAAACTCGTGCGGGACTTTACAATGAGCAGTTCTTC.

The sample holds many counts of this clonotype. The V and J genes are TRBV5-1 and TRBJ1-2, with D uncertain. The CDR3 spans 14 residues. V shed 2 bases and J shed 2 bases, with 10 bases lying between them. Germline-derived CDR1 and CDR2 are SGHRS and YFSETQ. The CDR3 DNA reads as TGCGCCAGCAGCTTTGGAGGGTCCAACTATGGCTACACCTTC. This translates into CASSFGGSNYGYTF. Full variable domain (missing parts from reference TRBV5-1 and TRBJ1-2): KAGVTQTPRYLIKTRGQQVTLSCSPISGHRSVSWYQQTPGQGLQFLFEYFSETQRNKGNFPGRFSGRQFSNSRSEMNVSTLELGDSALYLCASSFGGSNYGYTFGSGTRLTVV.

In its sample, this clonotype was seen many times. The chain combines TRBV12-3 or TRBV12-4 with TRBJ2-3; D is uncertain. The CDR3 is 13 residues long. Trimming took off 5 bases at V and 0 bases at J, with 6 bases between the two ends. The CDR3 DNA is TGTGCCAGCAGTACGCTTAGCACAGATACGCAGTATTTT. It is translated as CASSTLSTDTQYF.

This clonotype was recorded many times. The rearrangement links TRBV28 to TRBJ2-7; 12 positions agree with TRBD2. The CDR3 runs 15 residues. The J segment lost 2 bases and the V segment lost 3 bases, leaving 2 bases of the junction unmatched. Germline assignment: CDR1 MDHEN and CDR2 SYDVKM. The DNA for the CDR3 is TGTGCCAGCAGTTTGACTAGCGGGGGCCCCTACGAGCAGTACTTC. This sequence encodes CASSLTSGGPYEQYF.

V usage is TRBV6-5 and J usage is TRBJ2-7, with 7 bases identical to TRBD1. The CDR3 is 14 residues long. V dropped 6 bases and J dropped 2; count of bases not matched to a gene: 7. Germline lookup yields CDR1 MNHEY and CDR2 SVGAGI. CDR3 region: CASSRQGATYEQYF. The CDR3 region has the DNA TGTGCCAGCAGCCGACAGGGAGCCACCTACGAGCAGTACTTC.

This clonotype was seen repeatedly, ten times or more. This chain uses TRBV29-1 with TRBJ2-2, with TRBD1 matching over 11 bases. CDR1 SQVTM and CDR2 ANQGSEA come from the germline V gene. The CDR3 runs 12 residues. The CDR3 protein is CSGQGATGELFF. CDR3 coding DNA: TGCAGTGGACAGGGGGCGACCGGGGAGCTGTTTTTT.

Regarding this clonotype: The junction departs from germline at one end; a sequencing error may be responsible. J is TRBJ2-3 and V is TRBV12-3 or TRBV12-4, with 8 nucleotides matching TRBD1. This CDR3 has 16 amino acids. CDR3 sequence (DNA): TGTGCCAGCAGCCCGGACAGGGAGGCAGGCACAGATTCGCAGTATTTT. Translation gives CASSPDREAGTDSQYF.